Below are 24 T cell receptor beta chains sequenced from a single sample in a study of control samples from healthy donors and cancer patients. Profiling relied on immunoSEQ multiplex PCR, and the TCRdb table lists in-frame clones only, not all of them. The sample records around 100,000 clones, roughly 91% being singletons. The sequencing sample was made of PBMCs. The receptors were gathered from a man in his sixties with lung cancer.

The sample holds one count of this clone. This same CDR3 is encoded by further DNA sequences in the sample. The DNA of the CDR3 is TGCGCCAGCCAGGCAGGTCGGGGATCTGGAGAGACCCAGTACTTC. This translates into CASQAGRGSGETQYF. This chain uses TRBV5-1 with TRBJ2-5, with D possibly matching TRBD2 (5 bases). The V end was cut by 7 bases, the J end by 4 bases, with 20 bases between. Germline V gene data show CDR1 as SGHRS and CDR2 as YFSETQ. This CDR3 region has 15 residues.

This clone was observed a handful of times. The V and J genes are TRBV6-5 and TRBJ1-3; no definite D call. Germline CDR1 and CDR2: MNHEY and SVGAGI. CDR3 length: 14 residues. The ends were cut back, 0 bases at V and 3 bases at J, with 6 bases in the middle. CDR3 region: CASSYSRIGNTIYF. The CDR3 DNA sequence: TGTGCCAGCAGTTACTCGAGAATTGGAAACACCATATATTTT.

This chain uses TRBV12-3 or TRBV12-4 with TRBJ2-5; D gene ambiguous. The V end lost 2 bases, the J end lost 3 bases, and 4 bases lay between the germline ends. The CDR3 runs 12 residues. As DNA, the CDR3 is TGTGCCAGCAGTTTAAAGGAAGAGACCCAGTACTTC. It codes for CASSLKEETQYF.

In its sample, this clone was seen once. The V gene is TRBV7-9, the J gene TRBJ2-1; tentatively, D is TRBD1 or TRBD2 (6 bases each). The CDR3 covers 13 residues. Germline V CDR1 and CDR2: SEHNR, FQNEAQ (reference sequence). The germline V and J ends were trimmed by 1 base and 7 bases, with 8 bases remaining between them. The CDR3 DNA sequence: TGTGCCAGCAGCTTAGGGGGGGCAAATGAGCAGTTCTTC. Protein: CASSLGGANEQFF.

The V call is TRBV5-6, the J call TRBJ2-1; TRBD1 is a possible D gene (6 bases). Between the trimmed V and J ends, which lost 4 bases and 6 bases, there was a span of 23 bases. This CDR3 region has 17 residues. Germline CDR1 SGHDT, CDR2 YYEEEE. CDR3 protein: CASSPSRGNLIFNEQFF. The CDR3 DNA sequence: TGTGCCAGCAGCCCATCCAGGGGAAACCTTATCTTCAATGAGCAGTTCTTC. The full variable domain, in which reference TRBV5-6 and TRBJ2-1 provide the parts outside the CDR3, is DAGVTQSPTHLIKTRGQQVTLRCSPKSGHDTVSWYQQALGQGPQFIFQYYEEEERQRGNFPDRFSGHQFPNYSSELNVNALLLGDSALYLCASSPSRGNLIFNEQFFGPGTRLTVL.

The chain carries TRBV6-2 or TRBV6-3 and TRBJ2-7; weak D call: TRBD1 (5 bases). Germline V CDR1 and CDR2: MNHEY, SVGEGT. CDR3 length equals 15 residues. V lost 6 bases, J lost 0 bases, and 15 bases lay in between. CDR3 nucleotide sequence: TGTGCCAGCAGACCTTCTCTGACAGTCTCCTACGAGCAGTACGTC. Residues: CASRPSLTVSYEQYV.

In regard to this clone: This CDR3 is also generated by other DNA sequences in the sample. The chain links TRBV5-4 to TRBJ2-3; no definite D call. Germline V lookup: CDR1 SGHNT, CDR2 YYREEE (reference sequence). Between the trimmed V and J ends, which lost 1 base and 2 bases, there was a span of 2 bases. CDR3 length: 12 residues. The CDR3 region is CASSLNTDTQYF. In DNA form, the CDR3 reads TGTGCCAGCAGCTTGAACACAGATACGCAGTATTTT.

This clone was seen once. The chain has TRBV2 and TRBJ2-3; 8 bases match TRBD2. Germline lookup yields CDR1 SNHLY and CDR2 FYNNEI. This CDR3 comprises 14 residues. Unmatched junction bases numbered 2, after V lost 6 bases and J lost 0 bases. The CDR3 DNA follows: TGTGCCAGCAGGCGGGGGGAGAGCACAGATACGCAGTATTTT. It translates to CASRRGESTDTQYF.

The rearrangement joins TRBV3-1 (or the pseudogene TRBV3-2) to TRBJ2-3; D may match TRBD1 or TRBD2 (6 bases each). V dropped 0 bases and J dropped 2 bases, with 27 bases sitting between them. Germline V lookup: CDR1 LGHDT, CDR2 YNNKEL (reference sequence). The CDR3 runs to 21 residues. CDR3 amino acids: CASSQDPNVKGGSVHTDTQYF. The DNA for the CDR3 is TGTGCCAGCAGCCAAGATCCCAACGTTAAGGGGGGATCGGTACACACAGATACGCAGTATTTT.

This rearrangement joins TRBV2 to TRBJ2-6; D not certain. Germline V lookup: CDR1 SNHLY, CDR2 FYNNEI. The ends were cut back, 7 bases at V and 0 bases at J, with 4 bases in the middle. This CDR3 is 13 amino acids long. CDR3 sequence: CASKISGANVLTF. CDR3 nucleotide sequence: TGTGCCAGCAAAATCTCTGGGGCCAACGTCCTGACTTTC.

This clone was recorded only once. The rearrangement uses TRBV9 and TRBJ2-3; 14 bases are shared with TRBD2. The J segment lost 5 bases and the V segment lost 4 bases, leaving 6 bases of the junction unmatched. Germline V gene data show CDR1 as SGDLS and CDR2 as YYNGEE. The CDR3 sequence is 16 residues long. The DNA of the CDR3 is TGTGCCAGCAGCAAGGGACTAGCGGGGGCGGGAGATACGCAGTATTTT. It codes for CASSKGLAGAGDTQYF.

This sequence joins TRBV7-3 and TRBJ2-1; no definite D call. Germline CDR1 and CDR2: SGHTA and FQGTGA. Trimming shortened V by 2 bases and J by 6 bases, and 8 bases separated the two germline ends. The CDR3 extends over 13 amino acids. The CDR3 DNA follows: TGTGCCAGCAGCTTAGGCTCCCTCAATGAGCAGTTCTTC. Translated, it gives CASSLGSLNEQFF.

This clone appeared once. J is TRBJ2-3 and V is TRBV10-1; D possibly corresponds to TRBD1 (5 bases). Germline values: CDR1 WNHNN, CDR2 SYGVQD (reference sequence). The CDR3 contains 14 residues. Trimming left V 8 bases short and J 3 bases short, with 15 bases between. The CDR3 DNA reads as TGCGCCAGCTCCGACCAGGGTGGGACAGATACGCAGTATTTT. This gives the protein CASSDQGGTDTQYF.

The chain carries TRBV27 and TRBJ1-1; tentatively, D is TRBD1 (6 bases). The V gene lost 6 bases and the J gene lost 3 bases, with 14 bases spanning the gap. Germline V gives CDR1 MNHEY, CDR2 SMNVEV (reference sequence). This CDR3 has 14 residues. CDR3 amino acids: CASSSGEVDTEAFF. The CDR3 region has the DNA TGTGCCAGCAGCTCAGGGGAGGTGGACACTGAAGCTTTCTTT.

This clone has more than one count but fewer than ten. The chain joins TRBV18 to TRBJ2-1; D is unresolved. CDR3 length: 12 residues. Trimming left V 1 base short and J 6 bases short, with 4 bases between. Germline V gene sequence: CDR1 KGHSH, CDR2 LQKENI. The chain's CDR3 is CASSPQGNEQFF. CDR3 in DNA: TGTGCCAGCTCACCACAGGGCAATGAGCAGTTCTTC.

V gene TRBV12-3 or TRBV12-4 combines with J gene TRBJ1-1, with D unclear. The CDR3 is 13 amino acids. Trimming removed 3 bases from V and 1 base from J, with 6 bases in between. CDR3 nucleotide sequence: TGTGCCAGCAGTTTTCGGGAGAACACTGAAGCTTTCTTT. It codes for CASSFRENTEAFF.

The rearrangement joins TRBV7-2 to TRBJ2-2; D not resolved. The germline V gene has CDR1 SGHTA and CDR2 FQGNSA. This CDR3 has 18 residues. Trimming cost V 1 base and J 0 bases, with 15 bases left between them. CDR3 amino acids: CASSLVRLARTNTGELFF. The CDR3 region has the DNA TGTGCCAGCAGCTTAGTTCGTTTAGCAAGGACGAACACCGGGGAGCTGTTTTTT.

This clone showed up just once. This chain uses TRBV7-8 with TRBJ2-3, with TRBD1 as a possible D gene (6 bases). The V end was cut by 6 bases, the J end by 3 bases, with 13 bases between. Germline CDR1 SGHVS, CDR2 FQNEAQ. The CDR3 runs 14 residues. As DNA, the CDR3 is TGTGCCAGCAGAAAACCACAGGGTACAGATACGCAGTATTTT. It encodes CASRKPQGTDTQYF.

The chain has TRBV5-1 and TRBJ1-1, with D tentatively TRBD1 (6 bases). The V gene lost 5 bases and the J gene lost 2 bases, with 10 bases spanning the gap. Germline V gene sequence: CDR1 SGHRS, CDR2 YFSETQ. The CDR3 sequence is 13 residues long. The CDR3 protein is CASRPGENTEAFF. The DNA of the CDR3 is TGCGCCAGCAGACCAGGGGAAAACACTGAAGCTTTCTTT.

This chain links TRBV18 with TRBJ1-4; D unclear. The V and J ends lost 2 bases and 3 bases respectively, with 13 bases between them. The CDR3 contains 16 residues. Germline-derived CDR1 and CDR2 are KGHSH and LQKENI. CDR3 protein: CASSPSSAISNEKLFF. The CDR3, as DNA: TGTGCCAGCTCACCATCGTCGGCAATCTCTAATGAAAAACTGTTTTTT.

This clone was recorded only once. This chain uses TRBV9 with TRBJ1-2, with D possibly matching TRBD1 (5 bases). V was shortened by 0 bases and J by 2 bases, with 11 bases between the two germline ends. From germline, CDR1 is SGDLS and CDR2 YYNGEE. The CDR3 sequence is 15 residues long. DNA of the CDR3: TGTGCCAGCAGCGTAGATAAGGGGATGAACTATGGCTACACCTTC. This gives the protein CASSVDKGMNYGYTF. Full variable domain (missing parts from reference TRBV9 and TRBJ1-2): DSGVTQTPKHLITATGQRVTLRCSPRSGDLSVYWYQQSLDQGLQFLIQYYNGEERAKGNILERFSAQQFPDLHSELNLSSLELGDSALYFCASSVDKGMNYGYTFGSGTRLTVV.

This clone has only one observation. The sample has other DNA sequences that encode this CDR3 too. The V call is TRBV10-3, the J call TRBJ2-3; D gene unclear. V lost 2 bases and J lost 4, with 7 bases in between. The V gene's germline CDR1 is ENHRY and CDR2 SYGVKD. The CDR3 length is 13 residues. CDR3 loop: CAISEGSPDTQYF. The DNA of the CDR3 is TGTGCCATCAGTGAGGGTAGTCCAGATACGCAGTATTTT.

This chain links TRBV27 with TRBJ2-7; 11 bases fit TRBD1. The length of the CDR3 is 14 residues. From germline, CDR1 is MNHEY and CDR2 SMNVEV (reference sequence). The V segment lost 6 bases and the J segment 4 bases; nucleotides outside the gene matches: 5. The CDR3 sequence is CASRSGTGGYEQYV. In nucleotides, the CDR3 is TGTGCCAGCAGGTCCGGGACAGGGGGGTACGAGCAGTACGTC.

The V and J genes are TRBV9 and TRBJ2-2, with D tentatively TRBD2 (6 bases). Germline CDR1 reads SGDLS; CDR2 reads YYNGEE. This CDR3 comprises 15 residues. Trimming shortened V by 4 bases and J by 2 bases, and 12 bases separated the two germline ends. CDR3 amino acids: CASSPRLGNTGELFF. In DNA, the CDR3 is TGTGCCAGCAGCCCCCGACTAGGCAACACCGGGGAGCTGTTTTTT.